Listed below are T cell receptor beta chains from one sample, sequenced in a study of CD8 T cells in ankylosing spondylitis. TCRdb analysed the 5' RACE reads with MiXCR anew, one entry per CDR3 protein. The sample carries about 220,000 distinct CDR3 sequences, roughly 25% recorded once. Material for sequencing was blood, either unsorted or a sorted T cell fraction (not recorded which). The receptors originated from a male donor with ankylosing spondylitis or in good health (not recorded which). Both conserved end residues are part of each CDR3. D genes are given only for firm matches. Not all rows give a size; the values are once, few, many and, for expanded clones, a class.

>TRBV3-1|NA|TRBD1|TRBJ2-7
CASSPRDRGPYEQYF
TGTGCCAGCAGCCCACGGGACAGGGGGCCCTACGAGCAGTACTTC
>TRBV4-1|NA|TRBD1|TRBJ2-1
CASSQEGTGAYNEQFF
TGCGCCAGCAGCCAGGAAGGGACAGGGGCTTACAATGAGCAGTTCTTC
>TRBV20-1|NA|TRBD1|TRBJ1-4
CSAAGTGRNEKLFF
TGCAGTGCGGCAGGGACAGGGAGGAATGAAAAACTGTTTTTT
>TRBV27|few|NA|TRBJ1-6
CASSFLRSSYNSPLHF
TGTGCCAGCAGTTTCTTGAGGAGCTCCTATAATTCACCCCTCCACTTT
>TRBV6-5|NA|NA|TRBJ2-1
CASSGGDEQFF
TGTGCCAGCAGTGGGGGTGATGAGCAGTTCTTC
>TRBV29-1|few|NA|TRBJ2-6
CSAGYGSGANVLTF
TGCAGCGCCGGGTATGGCTCTGGGGCCAACGTCCTGACTTTC
>TRBV18|NA|TRBD1|TRBJ2-1
CASSPVTGTGGGEQFF
TGTGCCAGCTCACCAGTTACCGGGACAGGGGGCGGTGAGCAGTTCTTC
>TRBV10-1|NA|TRBD2|TRBJ2-3
CASSERFGRGLAGSPTTTDTQYF
TGCGCCAGCAGTGAGAGGTTTGGTAGGGGACTAGCGGGATCACCGACCACCACAGATACGCAGTATTTT
>TRBV20-1|NA|TRBD1|TRBJ1-2
CSARGGQVYGYTF
TGCAGTGCTAGAGGGGGACAGGTCTATGGCTACACCTTC
>TRBV7-8|many|NA|TRBJ2-7
CASSSPKSSYEQYF
TGTGCCAGCAGCTCTCCTAAGTCCTCCTACGAGCAGTACTTC
>TRBV15|many|TRBD1|TRBJ1-5
CATSGGTGTGIHQPQHF
TGTGCCACCAGCGGAGGGACCGGGACAGGGATTCATCAGCCCCAGCATTTT
>TRBV25-1|NA|NA|TRBJ2-7
CASSDRDGNYEQYF
TGTGCCAGCAGCGACCGGGACGGGAACTACGAGCAGTACTTC
>TRBV20-1|NA|NA|TRBJ2-3
CSAQGGTSSTDTQYF
TGCAGTGCTCAGGGGGGCACGTCTAGCACAGATACGCAGTATTTT
>TRBV10-3|NA|TRBD1|TRBJ2-7
CAISGYGTGTPGEQYF
TGTGCCATCAGTGGATATGGGACAGGGACCCCTGGCGAGCAGTACTTC
>TRBV5-4|NA|TRBD2|TRBJ2-6
CASSWYRTSGETSGANVLTF
TGTGCCAGCAGCTGGTACCGGACTAGCGGGGAAACCTCTGGGGCCAACGTCCTGACTTTC
>TRBV6-5|NA|NA|TRBJ1-1
CASSSRLGETEAFF
TGTGCCAGCAGTTCCCGGCTGGGGGAAACTGAAGCTTTCTTT
>TRBV11-2|NA|TRBD1|TRBJ2-5
CASSFQGAQETQYF
TGTGCCAGCAGCTTCCAGGGGGCGCAGGAGACCCAGTACTTC
>TRBV7-3|NA|NA|TRBJ1-2
CASSLGGSGGYTF
TGTGCCAGCAGCTTAGGAGGGTCGGGTGGCTACACCTTC
>TRBV2|many|NA|TRBJ1-2
CASSEALHNGGYGYTF
TGTGCCAGCAGTGAAGCGCTTCACAACGGGGGCTATGGCTACACCTTC
>TRBV6-5|NA|NA|TRBJ2-5
CASSYSTGVMETQYF
TGTGCCAGCAGTTACTCGACCGGGGTAATGGAGACCCAGTACTTC
>TRBV10-1|NA|NA|TRBJ2-1
CASSEQLRGEQFF
TGCGCCAGCAGTGAGCAGTTAAGGGGAGAGCAGTTCTTC
>TRBV6-1|NA|NA|TRBJ2-1
CASSAHSSYNEQFF
TGTGCCAGCAGTGCGCACAGCTCCTACAATGAGCAGTTCTTC
>TRBV7-2|NA|TRBD1|TRBJ2-7
CASSLHEQGASEQYF
TGTGCCAGCAGCTTACATGAGCAGGGGGCCAGCGAGCAGTACTTC
>TRBV29-1|few|NA|TRBJ2-7
CSVEQTYEQYF
TGCAGCGTTGAACAGACCTACGAGCAGTACTTC
>TRBV19|NA|NA|TRBJ1-5
CATRGGNQPQHF
TGTGCCACTCGAGGAGGCAATCAGCCCCAGCATTTT
>TRBV29-1|few|NA|TRBJ2-1
CSVAAYNEQFF
TGCAGCGTTGCGGCCTACAATGAGCAGTTCTTC
>TRBV21-1|many|NA|TRBJ2-7
CASSFGTGVTDEQYF
TGTGCCAGCTCTTTTGGGACAGGGGTGACTGACGAGCAGTACTTC
>TRBV20-1|few|NA|TRBJ2-7
CSSTPTGHSYEQYF
TGCAGCAGCACCCCAACTGGACACTCCTACGAGCAGTACTTC
>TRBV7-9|many|NA|TRBJ2-1
CASSLVSAEQFF
TGTGCCAGCAGCTTAGTGTCAGCTGAGCAGTTCTTC